These 30 T cell receptor beta chains were sequenced from one sample in a study of monozygotic twins with inflammatory bowel disease. From its re-call of the 5' RACE reads, TCRdb lists each CDR3 protein once, without DNA. The listing records roughly 200,000 distinct CDR3 sequences. Sample: blood. Receptor source: a human donor with ulcerative colitis or Crohn's disease, or a healthy co-twin of an affected twin (not recorded which).

J is TRBJ1-1 and V is TRBV4-1; there is no DNA to check the TCRdb D call of TRBD1. The CDR3 contains 17 residues. Germline V gives CDR1 MGHRA, CDR2 YSYEKL. CDR3 loop: CASSQEGAGASGTEAFF.

The chain joins TRBV7-2 to TRBJ1-2. Germline CDR1 is SGHTA and CDR2 is FQGNSA. The CDR3 runs to 12 residues. CDR3 region: CASNLDLVSYTF.

The chain has TRBV7-9 and TRBJ2-1; with no DNA, the TCRdb D assignment of TRBD2 cannot be verified. This CDR3 has 16 residues. Germline assignment: CDR1 SEHNR and CDR2 FQNEAQ (reference sequence). CDR3 in amino acids: CASSPPTSGAYNEQFF. Variable domain in full (rest from reference TRBV7-9 and TRBJ2-1): DTGVSQNPRHKITKRGQNVTFRCDPISEHNRLYWYRQTLGQGPEFLTYFQNEAQLEKSRLLSDRFSAERPKGSFSTLEIQRTEQGDSAMYLCASSPPTSGAYNEQFFGPGTRLTVL.

The chain couples TRBV11-2 to TRBJ1-1; TCRdb's D gene call, TRBD1, goes unchecked for lack of DNA. The CDR3 is 18 amino acids. The germline V gene encodes CDR1 SGHAT and CDR2 FQNNGV. This chain's CDR3 is CASSLGTGTGGLNTEAFF.

This clonotype is identified as medium-sized from frequency. CDR3 in amino acids: CASSQAAWGGANVLTF. This chain connects TRBV3-1 to TRBJ2-6. Germline CDR1 LGHDT, CDR2 YNNKEL (reference sequence). The length of the CDR3 is 16 residues.

This sequence joins TRBV29-1 and TRBJ2-7; without DNA, the TCRdb call of TRBD1 cannot be checked. Germline CDR1 and CDR2: SQVTM and ANQGSEA. CDR3 length equals 12 residues. The CDR3 protein is CSVAPSGSEQYF.

The chain has TRBV20-1 and TRBJ1-5; the TCRdb D gene call, TRBD1, has no DNA to confirm it. The CDR3 is 14 amino acids. Germline assignment: CDR1 DFQATT and CDR2 SNEGSKA (reference sequence). CDR3 amino acids: CSATHRGGNQPQHF.

The chain has TRBV2 and TRBJ2-7; without DNA, the TCRdb call of TRBD1 cannot be checked. Looked up from germline, CDR1 is SNHLY and CDR2 is FYNNEI. The CDR3 has 14 residues. The CDR3 protein is CASTVPGQSYEQYF.

This sequence joins TRBV10-3 and TRBJ1-1; TCRdb names TRBD1, which stays unverified in the absence of DNA. Germline V CDR1 and CDR2: ENHRY, SYGVKD. CDR3 length: 13 residues. The CDR3 is CATKGTANTEAFF.

The rearrangement joins TRBV4-2 to TRBJ2-3; TCRdb gives TRBD2 as the D gene, but with no DNA this cannot be confirmed. The germline gives CDR1 LGHNA, CDR2 YNFKEQ. The CDR3 loop spans 18 amino acids. CDR3 in amino acids: CASSQDLAGTRGTDTQYF.

The chain links TRBV3-1 to TRBJ1-1. The CDR3 covers 14 residues. The germline gives CDR1 LGHDT, CDR2 YNNKEL (reference sequence). The chain's CDR3 is CASSQGGTIPEAFF.

The chain carries TRBV27 and TRBJ2-3; TCRdb proposes TRBD1, but this gene call is untestable without DNA. This CDR3 is 14 amino acids long. The V gene's germline CDR1 is MNHEY and CDR2 SMNVEV (reference sequence). The CDR3 is CASSPSPPTDTQYF.

CDR3 protein: CASSLIGGFQNEQFF. The chain carries TRBV5-1 and TRBJ2-1; TCRdb proposes TRBD1, but this gene call is untestable without DNA. Germline V gives CDR1 SGHRS, CDR2 YFSETQ. The CDR3 loop spans 15 amino acids. The entire variable domain, with the rest obtained from reference TRBV5-1 and TRBJ2-1, is as follows: KAGVTQTPRYLIKTRGQQVTLSCSPISGHRSVSWYQQTPGQGLQFLFEYFSETQRNKGNFPGRFSGRQFSNSRSEMNVSTLELGDSALYLCASSLIGGFQNEQFFGPGTRLTVL.

V is TRBV7-9 and J is TRBJ2-5; TCRdb picks TRBD1, but there is no DNA to check that call. This CDR3 has 13 residues. CDR1 SEHNR and CDR2 FQNEAQ come from the germline V gene (reference sequence). The CDR3 sequence: CASREGDPETQYF.

This chain uses TRBV5-1 with TRBJ1-1. CDR3 size: 15 residues. CDR1 is SGHRS and CDR2 is YFSETQ in the germline V gene. CDR3: CASSPRWEGGGEAFF. Full variable domain (missing parts from reference TRBV5-1 and TRBJ1-1): KAGVTQTPRYLIKTRGQQVTLSCSPISGHRSVSWYQQTPGQGLQFLFEYFSETQRNKGNFPGRFSGRQFSNSRSEMNVSTLELGDSALYLCASSPRWEGGGEAFFGQGTRLTVV.

This sequence joins TRBV20-1 and TRBJ2-7. Looked up from germline, CDR1 is DFQATT and CDR2 is SNEGSKA (reference sequence). This CDR3 comprises 14 residues. The CDR3 reads CSARTGGSGYEQYF.

V is TRBV7-9 and J is TRBJ2-3. The CDR3 loop spans 15 amino acids. Germline loops: CDR1 SEHNR, CDR2 FQNEAQ (reference sequence). The chain's CDR3 is CASSLALVATDTQYF. Full variable domain (missing parts from reference TRBV7-9 and TRBJ2-3): DTGVSQNPRHKITKRGQNVTFRCDPISEHNRLYWYRQTLGQGPEFLTYFQNEAQLEKSRLLSDRFSAERPKGSFSTLEIQRTEQGDSAMYLCASSLALVATDTQYFGPGTRLTVL.

The chain recombines TRBV5-1 with TRBJ2-7; TCRdb picks TRBD2, but there is no DNA to check that call. This CDR3 spans 15 amino acids. The germline V gene encodes CDR1 SGHRS and CDR2 YFSETQ. CDR3 amino acids: CASSLTERAENEHYF. Supplemented by reference TRBV5-1 and TRBJ2-7, the full variable domain reads KAGVTQTPRYLIKTRGQQVTLSCSPISGHRSVSWYQQTPGQGLQFLFEYFSETQRNKGNFPGRFSGRQFSNSRSEMNVSTLELGDSALYLCASSLTERAENEHYFGPGTRLTVT.

The chain recombines TRBV11-2 with TRBJ2-3. Germline values: CDR1 SGHAT, CDR2 FQNNGV. This CDR3 is built from 15 residues. CDR3 sequence reads: CASSYSGSVADTQYF.

This chain connects TRBV9 to TRBJ2-1; the TCRdb D gene call, TRBD2, has no DNA to confirm it. CDR1 is SGDLS and CDR2 is YYNGEE in the germline V gene. The CDR3 covers 14 residues. This CDR3 is CASSVAGTLNEQFF.

The genes are TRBV2 and TRBJ1-3; TCRdb indicates TRBD1, and absent DNA this call remains unverified. The CDR3 consists of 18 residues. Germline V gene lookup returns CDR1 SNHLY and CDR2 FYNNEI. This CDR3 is CASSEGVISGGGGNTIYF. Combining the CDR3 with reference TRBV2 and TRBJ1-3 gives the whole variable domain EPEVTQTPSHQVTQMGQEVILRCVPISNHLYFYWYRQILGQKVEFLVSFYNNEISEKSEIFDDQFSVERPDGSNFTLKIRSTKLEDSAMYFCASSEGVISGGGGNTIYFGEGSWLTVV.

The V and J genes are TRBV20-1 and TRBJ2-1; there is no DNA to check the TCRdb D call of TRBD2. Germline V gene data show CDR1 as DFQATT and CDR2 as SNEGSKA (reference sequence). The CDR3 totals 14 residues. The CDR3 region is CSARLAGGTNEQFF.

The chain joins TRBV12-3 or TRBV12-4 to TRBJ1-4; TCRdb's D gene call, TRBD1, goes unchecked for lack of DNA. The CDR3 loop spans 12 amino acids. CDR3 sequence: CASSFSTGGLFF.

V and J are TRBV27 and TRBJ2-7; TCRdb's D call, TRBD1, is unchecked because there is no DNA. Germline assignment: CDR1 MNHEY and CDR2 SMNVEV (reference sequence). There are 13 residues in the CDR3. CDR3 amino acids: CASSVGATYEQYF.

V gene TRBV6-5 combines with J gene TRBJ2-1; the TCRdb D gene call, TRBD2, has no DNA to confirm it. Germline V gene lookup returns CDR1 MNHEY and CDR2 SVGAGI. The CDR3 runs 16 residues. CDR3 sequence: CASRLSGTRGGNEQFF.

J is TRBJ1-1 and V is TRBV5-1; TCRdb reports TRBD1, a call that lacks DNA to check it against. CDR3 length equals 15 residues. Germline values: CDR1 SGHRS, CDR2 YFSETQ. CDR3 sequence reads: CASSLLGAQNTEAFF. Full variable domain (rest looked up from reference TRBV5-1 and TRBJ1-1): KAGVTQTPRYLIKTRGQQVTLSCSPISGHRSVSWYQQTPGQGLQFLFEYFSETQRNKGNFPGRFSGRQFSNSRSEMNVSTLELGDSALYLCASSLLGAQNTEAFFGQGTRLTVV.

The V call is TRBV18, the J call TRBJ2-7; without DNA, the TCRdb call of TRBD1 cannot be checked. The CDR3 loop spans 15 amino acids. The germline V gene has CDR1 KGHSH and CDR2 LQKENI. CDR3 residues: CASSPAGQGSREQYF.

The CDR3 is CASSMGPLYEQYF. The chain uses TRBV5-8 and TRBJ2-7. The CDR3 is 13 residues long. Germline lookup yields CDR1 SGHTS and CDR2 YDEGEE.

V is TRBV6-1 and J is TRBJ2-3. CDR3 length: 15 residues. Germline V gene lookup returns CDR1 MNHNS and CDR2 SASEGT. The CDR3 spells CASSVVQEFTDTQYF.

The V call is TRBV7-2, the J call TRBJ2-7; absent DNA, TCRdb's TRBD2 call cannot be checked. This CDR3 contains 16 residues. Germline CDR1 SGHTA, CDR2 FQGNSA. CDR3 sequence reads: CASSLAPRASSYEQYF.